Listed below are T cell receptor beta chains from one sample, sequenced in a study of cytomegalovirus exposure and HLA in healthy donors. The assay was immunoSEQ multiplex PCR, and TCRdb's table has in-frame clones only and misses some. Seen in this sample are about 77,000 clones; the ten most common clones hold roughly an eighth. The source material was PBMCs. These receptors were collected from a man aged 50-59 years in good health and CMV-seropositive. The CDR3 runs from the conserved cysteine through the conserved F or W. The order of the fields is V gene, D gene, J gene, CDR3 protein, CDR3 DNA. The D gene is left open where the match is weak.

TRBV6-1	-	TRBJ2-3	CASSLTSRGGDTQYF	TGTGCCAGCAGTTTGACGAGTAGGGGGGGAGATACGCAGTATTTT
TRBV28	TRBD1	TRBJ1-5	CASSSRDSLDQPQHF	TGTGCCAGCAGTTCCCGGGACAGCTTAGATCAGCCCCAGCATTTT
TRBV9	-	TRBJ1-4	CASSAGYAMGEKLFF	TGTGCCAGCAGCGCGGGATACGCTATGGGTGAAAAACTGTTTTTT
TRBV9	TRBD2	TRBJ2-2	CASSAAGGPRTGELFF	TGTGCCAGCAGCGCGGCGGGAGGGCCGCGCACCGGGGAGCTGTTTTTT
TRBV9	-	TRBJ2-3	CASSVGTSQWDTQYF	TGTGCCAGCAGCGTAGGGACTTCACAATGGGATACGCAGTATTTT
TRBV6-1	-	TRBJ1-2	CAEGDYGYTF	TGTGCCGAGGGAGACTATGGCTACACCTTC
TRBV5-1	TRBD1	TRBJ1-2	CASSSGGTGGAYGYTF	TGCGCCAGCAGCTCCGGCGGGACAGGGGGCGCCTATGGCTACACCTTC
TRBV9	-	TRBJ1-1	CASSVVSGGTEAFF	TGTGCCAGCAGCGTAGTGTCCGGGGGCACTGAAGCTTTCTTT
TRBV5-4	-	TRBJ1-6	CASSQRGESSPLHF	TGTGCCAGCAGCCAACGGGGGGAAAGTTCACCCCTCCACTTT
TRBV9	TRBD1	TRBJ1-5	CASSLGQNHQPQHF	TGTGCCAGCAGCTTGGGACAGAACCATCAGCCCCAGCATTTT
TRBV5-1	-	TRBJ1-1	CASSPGGLRWTEAFF	TGCGCCAGCAGCCCGGGGGGCCTTAGGTGGACTGAAGCTTTCTTT
TRBV6-1	TRBD1	TRBJ2-7	CASSRQGASNEQYF	TGCGCCAGCAGTAGACAGGGGGCGAGCAACGAGCAGTACTTC
TRBV27	TRBD1	TRBJ2-7	CASSLVGTGAYEQYF	TGTGCCAGCAGTTTGGTGGGGACAGGTGCGTACGAGCAGTACTTC
TRBV30	TRBD1	TRBJ1-5	CAWSLGTVNQPQHF	TGTGCCTGGAGTCTTGGGACAGTAAATCAGCCCCAGCATTTT
TRBV5-1	TRBD1	TRBJ1-2	CASSLGGTEDGYTF	TGCGCCAGCAGCTTGGGTGGGACAGAAGATGGCTACACCTTC
TRBV10-2	TRBD2	TRBJ2-1	CASSDSGLDNEQFF	TGCGCCAGCAGTGATTCGGGACTAGACAATGAGCAGTTCTTC
TRBV19	TRBD2	TRBJ2-1	CATGTSGDYNEQFF	TGTGCCACAGGGACTAGCGGGGACTACAATGAGCAGTTCTTC
TRBV5-5	-	TRBJ1-2	CASSLTGDYGYTF	TGTGCCAGCAGCTTGACAGGAGACTATGGCTACACCTTC
TRBV9	-	TRBJ2-2	CASSVDKRQAGTGELFF	TGTGCCAGCAGCGTAGATAAGAGACAGGCGGGCACCGGGGAGCTGTTTTTT
TRBV9	-	TRBJ1-4	CASSVSPGTNEKLFF	TGTGCCAGCAGCGTAAGCCCTGGAACTAATGAAAAACTGTTTTTT
TRBV7-2	TRBD1	TRBJ1-1	CASSADREAFF	TGTGCCAGCAGCGCGGACAGGGAAGCTTTCTTT
TRBV6-1	-	TRBJ1-3	CASRIGQYSGNTIYF	TGTGCCAGCAGGATAGGACAGTATTCTGGAAACACCATATATTTT
TRBV9	-	TRBJ1-1	CASSVAGNTEASF	TGTGCCAGCAGCGTAGCAGGGAACACTGAAGCTTCCTTT
TRBV20-1	-	TRBJ1-5	CSAGGGQPQHF	TGCAGTGCGGGAGGGGGTCAGCCCCAGCATTTT
TRBV9	-	TRBJ2-5	CASSLNFETQYF	TGTGCCAGCAGCCTTAATTTCGAGACCCAGTACTTC
TRBV6-5	-	TRBJ1-1	CASSSDQVVNTEAFF	TGTGCCAGCAGTTCCGACCAGGTTGTGAACACTGAAGCTTTCTTT
TRBV5-1	-	TRBJ2-5	CASSLEAVGGQETQYF	TGCGCCAGCAGCTTGGAAGCAGTCGGGGGACAAGAGACCCAGTACTTC
TRBV7-9	-	TRBJ2-1	CASSLDQVHNEQFF	TGTGCCAGCAGCTTAGACCAGGTACACAATGAGCAGTTCTTC
TRBV19	TRBD2	TRBJ2-1	CASSPSGPSYNEQFF	TGTGCCAGTAGTCCTAGCGGGCCTTCCTACAATGAGCAGTTCTTC
TRBV7-3	-	TRBJ1-4	CASTFNRDPGGENEKLFF	TGTGCCAGCACTTTTAACCGGGACCCTGGGGGGGAAAATGAAAAACTGTTTTTT
TRBV5-1	-	TRBJ1-1	CASSLLVSKNTEAFF	TGCGCCAGCAGCTTGTTAGTTTCTAAGAACACTGAAGCTTTCTTT
TRBV9	TRBD2	TRBJ2-7	CASSVAGLAGGQDEQYF	TGTGCCAGCAGCGTAGCGGGACTAGCGGGAGGACAAGACGAGCAGTACTTC
TRBV30	TRBD1	TRBJ2-5	CAWSPGQVQETQYF	TGTGCCTGGAGTCCGGGACAGGTTCAAGAGACCCAGTACTTC
TRBV4-1	-	TRBJ2-3	CASSQAGTDTQYF	TGCGCCAGCAGCCAGGCAGGGACAGATACGCAGTATTTT
TRBV19	TRBD2	TRBJ2-5	CASSIVTSGRETQYF	TGTGCCAGTAGTATAGTAACTAGCGGACGGGAGACCCAGTACTTC
TRBV18	TRBD1	TRBJ1-1	CASSPGTGVVNTEAFF	TGTGCCAGCTCACCCGGGACAGGGGTGGTAAACACTGAAGCTTTCTTT
TRBV5-4	-	TRBJ2-2	CASSQGPNTGELFF	TGTGCCAGCAGCCAGGGCCCGAACACCGGGGAGCTGTTTTTT
TRBV18	TRBD1	TRBJ2-1	CASSAGQGPYNEQFF	TGTGCCAGCTCAGCGGGACAGGGGCCCTACAATGAGCAGTTCTTC
TRBV6-5	-	TRBJ1-2	CASSEAGVYGYTF	TGTGCCAGCAGTGAAGCCGGGGTTTATGGCTACACCTTC
TRBV19	-	TRBJ1-1	CASSIQRGNTEAFF	TGTGCCAGTAGTATACAGCGGGGGAACACTGAAGCTTTCTTT
TRBV28	-	TRBJ1-2	CASSLRQGPLFYGYTF	TGTGCCAGCAGTTTGAGGCAGGGGCCGTTATTCTATGGCTACACCTTC
TRBV6-6	-	TRBJ1-4	CASSYSSEKLFF	TGTGCCAGCAGTTACTCGAGTGAAAAACTGTTTTTT
TRBV4-1	-	TRBJ2-3	CASSQLGTSTTDTQYF	TGCGCCAGCAGCCAACTGGGGACAAGCACCACAGATACGCAGTATTTT
TRBV7-2	TRBD1	TRBJ1-2	CASSQGNRGYGYTF	TGTGCCAGCAGCCAGGGGAACAGGGGGTATGGCTACACCTTC
TRBV5-1	TRBD1	TRBJ1-2	CASSAGQGGSGYTF	TGCGCCAGCAGCGCCGGACAGGGAGGAAGTGGCTACACCTTC
TRBV4-1	-	TRBJ1-2	CASSQDGQNYGYTF	TGCGCCAGCAGCCAAGATGGACAGAACTATGGCTACACCTTC
TRBV6-1	-	TRBJ1-2	CASSDPNFAGYTF	TGTGCCAGCAGTGACCCAAACTTTGCCGGCTACACCTTC
TRBV21-1	-	TRBJ2-7	CASSALRRLRSYEQYF	TGTGCCAGCAGCGCCCTCAGAAGACTCCGCTCCTACGAGCAGTACTTC
TRBV7-6	-	TRBJ1-5	CASSPGFNQPQHF	TGTGCCAGCAGCCCGGGTTTCAATCAGCCCCAGCATTTT
TRBV19	TRBD1	TRBJ2-1	CASRDRGTYGQFF	TGTGCCAGTAGGGACAGGGGGACTTATGGGCAGTTCTTC
TRBV19	-	TRBJ1-1	CASSISRLNTEAFF	TGTGCCAGTAGTATCTCACGGTTGAACACTGAAGCTTTCTTT
TRBV19	-	TRBJ2-6	CASEVQGGANVLTF	TGTGCCAGTGAGGTCCAGGGAGGGGCCAACGTCCTGACTTTC
TRBV9	-	TRBJ1-2	CASSARRGNLYGYTF	TGTGCCAGCAGCGCTCGCAGGGGTAACCTTTATGGCTACACCTTC
TRBV7-9	TRBD1	TRBJ2-7	CASSFPGQGVEQYF	TGTGCCAGCAGCTTCCCGGGACAGGGTGTCGAGCAGTACTTC
TRBV4-1	-	TRBJ1-5	CASSQLFREGQPQHF	TGCGCCAGCAGCCAACTTTTCAGGGAGGGCCAGCCCCAGCATTTT
TRBV6-6	TRBD1	TRBJ2-2	CASSYFGQGPTGELFF	TGTGCCAGCAGTTACTTTGGACAGGGCCCCACCGGGGAGCTGTTTTTT
TRBV18	-	TRBJ2-5	CASSSGGGETQYF	TGTGCCAGCTCATCTGGAGGAGGAGAGACCCAGTACTTC
TRBV19	TRBD1	TRBJ1-2	CASSEGQTRYGYTF	TGTGCCAGTAGTGAGGGACAGACCCGCTATGGCTACACCTTC
TRBV2	-	TRBJ1-1	CASSEAAGETEAFF	TGTGCCAGCAGTGAAGCGGCAGGGGAAACTGAAGCTTTCTTT
TRBV19	-	TRBJ1-3	CASEQEGSGNTIYF	TGTGCCAGTGAACAAGAGGGCTCTGGAAACACCATATATTTT